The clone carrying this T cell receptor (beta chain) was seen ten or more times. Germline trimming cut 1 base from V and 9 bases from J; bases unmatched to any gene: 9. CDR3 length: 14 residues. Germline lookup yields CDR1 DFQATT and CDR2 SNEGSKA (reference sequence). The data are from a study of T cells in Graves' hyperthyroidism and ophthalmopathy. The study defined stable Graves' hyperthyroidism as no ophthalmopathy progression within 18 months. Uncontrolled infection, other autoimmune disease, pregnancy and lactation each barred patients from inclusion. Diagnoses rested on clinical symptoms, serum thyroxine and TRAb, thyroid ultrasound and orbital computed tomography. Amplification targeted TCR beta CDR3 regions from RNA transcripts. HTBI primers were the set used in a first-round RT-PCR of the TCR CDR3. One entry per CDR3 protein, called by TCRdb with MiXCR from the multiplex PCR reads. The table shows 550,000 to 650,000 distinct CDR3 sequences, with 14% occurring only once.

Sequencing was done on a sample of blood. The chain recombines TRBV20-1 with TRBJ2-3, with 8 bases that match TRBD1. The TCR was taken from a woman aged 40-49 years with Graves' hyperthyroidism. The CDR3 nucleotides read TGCAGTGCTAGAGGACCGGCAGGGGGCTTGACGCAGTATTTT. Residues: CSARGPAGGLTQYF.